The present entry profiles one T cell receptor beta chain with its context. Per the study methods: Junction-only sequences without quality scores came from ImmunoSEQ, so filtering differed. Repertoires were generated with immunoSEQ multiplex PCR, while TCRdb's copy carries only in-frame clones and drops some. V and J calls and clone size are copied from that table; D and trimming were computed from the DNA. The sample has 2 million to 2.5 million clones, roughly 90% seen once. The study enrolled healthy HIV-negative adults without recent acute infections or vaccinations as donors. Adult Caucasians living in Nashville, Tennessee made up all of the donors. The data originate from a study of shared clonotypes between healthy human individuals. In germline, CDR1 is LNHNV, CDR2 YYDKDF (reference sequence). The CDR3 length is 12 residues. Trimming removed 1 base from V and 15 bases from J, with 13 bases in between.

The source material was naive CD4+ T cells from PBMCs. Subset in this sample: CD45RA+ positively selected. The J gene is TRBJ2-4, the V gene TRBV15, with unresolved D. The receptor was derived from a man between 18 and 35 years old in good health. Some clones in this sample may be carry-over from other donors' samples. The CDR3 DNA is TGTGCCACCAGCAGAGGAGCCACCCCGGGGTACTTC. Protein product: CATSRGATPGYF.